The sequence of this T cell receptor (beta chain) was determined in a study of blood T cell repertoires in COVID-19. Study overall: The United States, Italy and Spain were the sources of the acute and convalescent COVID-19 samples. Sources were T cells, B-cell-depleted T cells, or PBMCs; the material itself was cDNA or gDNA.

In the authors' methods: Estimation of nucleated cell counts relied on the amplification of reference gene primers. Sequencing used immunoSEQ multiplex PCR; TCRdb keeps in-frame clones, though not all of them. V and J calls and clone size follow that table, whereas D and trimming were derived from the DNA. Here the sample spans roughly 150,000 clones, around 88% being singletons. This CDR3 has 12 amino acids. CDR1 is SGHAT, CDR2 FQNNGV, per germline. Deletions cut 1 base from V and 8 bases from J, with 5 bases between. This receptor was obtained from a human donor in a cohort sampled during active COVID-19. The V gene is TRBV11-2, the J gene TRBJ2-2, with D perhaps TRBD2 (5 bases). Specimen: peripheral blood. CDR3 protein: CASSLGRGELFF. The CDR3 bases are TGTGCCAGCAGCTTAGGGAGGGGGGAGCTGTTTTTT.